This entry lists 15 T cell receptor beta chains sequenced from one sample in a study of T-cell reconstitution after alpha-beta-depleted transplantation in children. Researchers prepared the TCRbeta library using unique molecular identifiers, the study reports. Via MiXCR, TCRdb re-called the PCR reads, giving one row per CDR3 protein. The sample includes 250,000 to 350,000 distinct CDR3 sequences, around 9.6% of them seen just once. Sequenced here: PBMCs from the stem cell graft donor, sampled from the stem cell graft. The receptors come from a human donor who donated a stem cell graft to a child with SCID.

This clonotype was counted a few times. The chain combines TRBV11-2 with TRBJ2-7, with a tentative D call TRBD2 (6 bases). Germline V gene lookup returns CDR1 SGHAT and CDR2 FQNNGV. This CDR3 has 16 amino acids. The V end lost 0 bases, the J end lost 6 bases, and 18 bases lay between the germline ends. CDR3 residues: CASSLDAGGYRSEQYF. The CDR3, as DNA: TGTGCCAGCAGCTTAGATGCTGGGGGGTACAGGAGCGAGCAGTACTTC. The full variable domain, with the rest looked up from reference TRBV11-2 and TRBJ2-7, is EAGVAQSPRYKIIEKRQSVAFWCNPISGHATLYWYQQILGQGPKLLIQFQNNGVVDDSQLPKDRFSAERLKGVDSTLKIQPAKLEDSAVYLCASSLDAGGYRSEQYFGPGTRLTVT.

Only a few counts were recorded for this clonotype. The chain employs TRBV5-1 and TRBJ2-1; 9 positions match TRBD1. Losses at the gene ends were 2 bases for V and 7 bases for J; bases not matched to a gene: 13. The CDR3 sequence is 17 residues long. Germline assignment: CDR1 SGHRS and CDR2 YFSETQ. The DNA for the CDR3 is TGCGCCAGCAGCTTAGGAGGAGGACAGGGGTTGGGGAATGAGCAGTTCTTC. Translated: CASSLGGGQGLGNEQFF.

This chain connects TRBV5-6 to TRBJ2-2, with 8 bases matching TRBD1. The length of the CDR3 is 17 residues. Trimming took 3 bases from V and 2 from J; bases not matched to a gene: 9. Germline V gene data show CDR1 as SGHDT and CDR2 as YYEEEE. The DNA of the CDR3 is TGTGCCAGCAGCTCGCCGGACAGGGTGCGTAACACCGGGGAGCTGTTTTTT. Residues: CASSSPDRVRNTGELFF.

This clonotype was counted many times. The V call is TRBV6-5, the J call TRBJ1-5; D uncertain. With 8 bases removed from V and 11 bases from J, the gap between germline ends came to 10 bases. The CDR3 extends over 10 amino acids. Germline-derived CDR1 and CDR2 are MNHEY and SVGAGI. In DNA form, the CDR3 reads TGTGCCAGCGCGTTCCTTTCCCAGCATTTT. This codes for CASAFLSQHF.

V gene TRBV7-9 combines with J gene TRBJ2-7; 9 bases are shared with TRBD1. The V and J ends lost 6 bases and 2 bases, in that order; junction bases with no gene match: 5. This CDR3 is 14 amino acids long. Looked up from germline, CDR1 is SEHNR and CDR2 is FQNEAQ (reference sequence). The CDR3 DNA reads as TGTGCCAGCAGAGGACAGGGGATTCCCTACGAGCAGTACTTC. It encodes CASRGQGIPYEQYF.

This clonotype has more than one count but fewer than ten. This rearrangement joins TRBV12-3 or TRBV12-4 to TRBJ2-3; D ambiguous. V was clipped by 3 bases and J by 2 bases, with 15 bases between them. This CDR3 has 16 residues. The CDR3 DNA is TGTGCCAGCAGTTTGGCTGGACCGACCTACACAGATACGCAGTATTTT. Translated: CASSLAGPTYTDTQYF.

There are a few counts of this clonotype. The rearrangement links TRBV19 to TRBJ2-5; 7 nucleotides agree with TRBD1. V shed 4 bases and J 0 bases; nucleotides not matched to a gene: 5. CDR1 and CDR2 from the germline V gene are LNHDA and SQIVND (reference sequence). There are 15 residues in the CDR3. The CDR3 DNA sequence: TGTGCCAGTAGTAACCGGGACAGCCACCAAGAGACCCAGTACTTC. Encoded protein: CASSNRDSHQETQYF.

This clonotype was counted between two and nine times. As DNA, the CDR3 is TGTGCCAGCAGCCAGGCTCCCGGGCCTGTTTCTGAGCAGTTCTTC. It codes for CASSQAPGPVSEQFF. V is TRBV14 and J is TRBJ2-1; D is unclear. CDR3 length: 15 amino acids. The V end lost 3 bases, the J end lost 9 bases, and 18 bases lay between the germline ends. Germline CDR1 and CDR2: SGHDN and FVKESK.

The V and J genes are TRBV5-1 and TRBJ2-6; 8 positions agree with TRBD1. V lost 2 bases to trimming and J lost 2 bases; unmatched junction nucleotides: 9. In germline, CDR1 is SGHRS, CDR2 YFSETQ. There are 18 residues in the CDR3. In DNA, the CDR3 is TGCGCCAGCAGCTTAGGTGACAGGGGAGGAACTGGGGCCAACGTCCTGACTTTC. This codes for CASSLGDRGGTGANVLTF.

This clonotype has more than one count but fewer than ten. V usage is TRBV12-3 or TRBV12-4 and J usage is TRBJ1-2; no firm D call. V lost 6 bases and J lost 4, with 18 bases in between. The CDR3 spans 15 residues. The CDR3 DNA reads as TGTGCCAGCAGCGACGCGAGGAAAGTGATCTATGGCTACACCTTC. Translation gives CASSDARKVIYGYTF.

The chain recombines TRBV6-5 with TRBJ1-5; D ambiguous. Trimming stripped 0 bases from V and 4 bases from J, with 10 bases between. The V gene's germline CDR1 is MNHEY and CDR2 SVGAGI. The CDR3 covers 15 residues. In nucleotides, the CDR3 is TGTGCCAGCAGTTACTCGGAGCCACCAAATCAGCCCCAGCATTTT. Translation gives CASSYSEPPNQPQHF.

The chain uses TRBV20-1 and TRBJ2-1; TRBD2 might be the D (6 bases). Germline-derived CDR1 and CDR2 are DFQATT and SNEGSKA (reference sequence). The CDR3 length is 14 residues. With 1 base removed from V and 3 bases from J, the gap between germline ends came to 10 bases. This CDR3 reads CSARASGDYNEQFF. Here the CDR3 DNA reads TGCAGTGCTAGAGCGTCGGGGGACTACAATGAGCAGTTCTTC.

This clonotype showed up many times. The chain couples TRBV7-2 to TRBJ1-5; D is uncertain. Trimming shortened V by 2 bases and J by 1 base, and 12 bases separated the two germline ends. The CDR3 is made up of 16 amino acids. Germline lookup yields CDR1 SGHTA and CDR2 FQGNSA. CDR3 sequence: CASSLNSGSSNQPQHF. CDR3 nucleotides: TGTGCCAGCAGCTTAAATTCAGGTTCCAGCAATCAGCCCCAGCATTTT.

This clonotype has a count of ten or more. The chain recombines TRBV25-1 with TRBJ1-1; no clear D gene. The CDR3 is 12 amino acids. V was pared by 7 bases and J by 4 bases, with 10 bases between. Per the germline V gene, CDR1 is MGHDK and CDR2 is SYGVNS. The CDR3 nucleotides are TGTGCCAGCAATGAGGGAATCACTGAAGCTTTCTTT. Amino acids: CASNEGITEAFF.

The chain carries TRBV20-1 and TRBJ2-7; no clear D gene. The V gene lost 0 bases and the J gene lost 1 base, with 13 bases spanning the gap. The CDR3 loop spans 15 amino acids. Germline CDR1 DFQATT, CDR2 SNEGSKA (reference sequence). The CDR3 is CSARDMTDPSYEQYF. In DNA, the CDR3 is TGCAGTGCTAGAGATATGACGGACCCTTCCTACGAGCAGTACTTC.